This TCR beta chain was profiled in a study of blood T cell repertoires in COVID-19. About the study: Sites across the United States, Italy and Spain contributed samples from acute and convalescent COVID-19. T cells, B-cell-depleted T cells, or PBMCs provided the cDNA or gDNA that served as material.

Original methodology: The assay estimated nucleated cells by amplifying reference gene primers. The method was immunoSEQ multiplex PCR; TCRdb's version includes in-frame clones alone and lacks a portion of them. Clonal size and the V and J genes are those of that table, whereas D and trimming came from the DNA. This table has 79,000 or so clones, about 89% appearing once. Losses at the gene ends were 6 bases for V and 6 bases for J; bases not matched to a gene: 10. The CDR3 consists of 15 residues. Germline V gene data show CDR1 as MNHEY and CDR2 as SVGAGI. The sequenced material came from peripheral blood. This rearrangement joins TRBV6-5 to TRBJ2-2; TRBD1 aligns across 7 bases. The clonotype comes from a human donor in a cohort sampled during active COVID-19. This CDR3 reads CASSPTDRVSGELFF. The CDR3 nucleotides read TGTGCCAGCAGCCCGACCGACAGGGTGTCCGGGGAGCTGTTTTTT.